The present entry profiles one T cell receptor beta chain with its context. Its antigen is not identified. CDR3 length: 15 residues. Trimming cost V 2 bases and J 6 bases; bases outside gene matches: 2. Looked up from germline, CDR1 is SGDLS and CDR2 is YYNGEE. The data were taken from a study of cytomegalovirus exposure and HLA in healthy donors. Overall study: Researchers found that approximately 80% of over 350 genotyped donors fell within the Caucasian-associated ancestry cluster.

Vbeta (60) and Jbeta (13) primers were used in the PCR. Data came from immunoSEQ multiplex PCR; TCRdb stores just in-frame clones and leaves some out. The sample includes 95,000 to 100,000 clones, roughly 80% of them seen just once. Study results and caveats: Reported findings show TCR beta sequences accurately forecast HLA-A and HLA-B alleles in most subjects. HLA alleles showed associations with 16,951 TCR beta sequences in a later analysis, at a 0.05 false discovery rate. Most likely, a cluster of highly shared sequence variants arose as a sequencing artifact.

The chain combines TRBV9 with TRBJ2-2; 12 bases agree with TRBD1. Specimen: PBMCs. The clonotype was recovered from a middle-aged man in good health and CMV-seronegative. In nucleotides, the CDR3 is TGTGCCAGCAGCGTGGGACAGGGGGCGCCCGGGGAGCTGTTTTTT. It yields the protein CASSVGQGAPGELFF.